The 19 T cell receptor beta chains below were found in one sample sequenced in a study of Tregs in tolerant kidney transplant recipients. TCRdb keeps only in-frame clones here, not all; method: immunoSEQ multiplex PCR. The table lists 75,000 to 85,000 clones, around 90% of them singletons. The sequencing here drew on Tregs from blood, taken before the transplant. Receptors originate from a human donor who received a combined kidney and bone marrow transplant.

The chain is built from TRBV30 and TRBJ2-7; tentatively, D is TRBD1 or TRBD2 (5 bases each). Deletions cut 0 bases from V and 0 bases from J, with 15 bases between. Germline V gene data show CDR1 as GTSNPN and CDR2 as SVGIG (reference sequence). The CDR3 covers 16 residues. The CDR3 DNA sequence: TGTGCCTGGAGTGTACGGAAATGGGACGGCTCCTACGAGCAGTACTTC. Protein sequence: CAWSVRKWDGSYEQYF.

V is TRBV19 and J is TRBJ1-5, with TRBD1 as a possible D gene (5 bases). This CDR3 is built from 13 residues. Germline CDR1 is LNHDA and CDR2 is SQIVND (reference sequence). V shed 6 bases and J shed 6 bases, with 12 bases lying between them. As DNA, the CDR3 is TGTGCCAGTAGGAGGGACCCCAGTCAGCCCCAGCATTTT. This encodes CASRRDPSQPQHF.

DNA for the CDR3: TGTGCCAGCAGTTTCCAGCTAGCGAACGAGCAGTACTTC. Translated: CASSFQLANEQYF. This chain connects TRBV27 to TRBJ2-7; D is possibly TRBD2 (6 bases). Germline assignment: CDR1 MNHEY and CDR2 SMNVEV (reference sequence). V was pared by 3 bases and J by 5 bases, with 11 bases between. This CDR3 region has 13 residues.

J is TRBJ1-3 and V is TRBV19; 7 bases line up with TRBD1. The length of the CDR3 is 15 residues. Germline CDR1 reads LNHDA; CDR2 reads SQIVND (reference sequence). V was pared by 4 bases and J by 1 base, with 4 bases of the junction left unmatched. Here the CDR3 DNA reads TGTGCCAGTAGTAATGGACAGGTGTCTGGAAACACCATATATTTT. The encoded protein is CASSNGQVSGNTIYF.

This clone is a singleton in its sample. The same CDR3 also results from other DNA sequences found in this sample. The chain links TRBV7-7 to TRBJ2-5; D uncertain. The CDR3 length is 13 residues. V was shortened by 1 base and J by 2 bases, with 5 bases between the two germline ends. In germline, CDR1 is SSHAT, CDR2 FNYEAQ (reference sequence). CDR3 sequence: CASSLDRQETQYF. The CDR3 DNA reads TGTGCCAGCAGCTTAGATAGACAAGAGACCCAGTACTTC.

V usage is TRBV7-2 and J usage is TRBJ2-6; possible D gene TRBD1, 6 bases. The CDR3 has 16 amino acids. With 2 bases removed from V and 2 bases from J, the gap between germline ends came to 10 bases. Germline CDR1 and CDR2: SGHTA and FQGNSA. The CDR3 coding sequence is TGTGCCAGCAGCTTAATGGGGGCCGCTGGGGCCAACGTCCTGACTTTC. Translating it yields CASSLMGAAGANVLTF.

This chain links TRBV28 with TRBJ2-3; D ambiguous. Trimming pared 4 bases from V and 4 bases from J, leaving 9 bases between. Germline-derived CDR1 and CDR2 are MDHEN and SYDVKM. The CDR3 totals 13 residues. The CDR3 protein is CASSSIVPDTQYF. CDR3 in DNA: TGTGCCAGCAGTTCCATAGTCCCAGATACGCAGTATTTT.

In DNA, the CDR3 is TGTGCCAGCAGTAGCACGACGGGGCAGTACTTC. Amino acid sequence: CASSSTTGQYF. This chain connects TRBV28 to TRBJ2-7, with D unclear. Germline CDR1 is MDHEN and CDR2 is SYDVKM. The CDR3 contains 11 residues. Trimming cost V 5 bases and J 9 bases, with 11 bases left between them.

The rearrangement joins TRBV11-2 to TRBJ2-7, with D unresolved. CDR1 is SGHAT, CDR2 FQNNGV, per germline. The CDR3 spans 12 residues. The ends were cut back, 3 bases at V and 6 bases at J, with 9 bases in the middle. The CDR3 region has the DNA TGTGCCAGCAGCTTCACCGTGGGCGAGCAGTACTTC. Translating it yields CASSFTVGEQYF.

The gene calls are TRBV11-2 and TRBJ2-5; D possibly corresponds to TRBD2 (6 bases). With the DNA end fitting TRBJ2-7 better, the J assignment may be wrong. Per germline, CDR1 SGHAT and CDR2 FQNNGV. The CDR3 covers 13 residues. The CDR3 here is CASSFRRGNEQYF. In nucleotides, the CDR3 is TGTGCCAGCAGCTTTAGACGCGGGAACGAGCAGTACTTC.

The V and J genes are TRBV27 and TRBJ2-2, with TRBD2 matching 7 bases. The germline V gene has CDR1 MNHEY and CDR2 SMNVEV (reference sequence). J gave up 6 bases and V 8 bases, and 15 bases lay outside the gene matches. The CDR3 extends over 16 amino acids. The CDR3 loop reads CASAWVGGRLAGELFF. In nucleotides, the CDR3 is TGTGCCAGCGCCTGGGTGGGGGGGAGGCTCGCCGGGGAGCTGTTTTTT.

The chain has TRBV6-5 and TRBJ1-2; D may be TRBD1 (5 bases). CDR1 is MNHEY and CDR2 is SVGAGI in the germline V gene. V lost 2 bases, J lost 5 bases, and 12 bases lay in between. The CDR3 runs to 14 residues. The CDR3 DNA follows: TGTGCCAGCAGTTACAACAGGCTCGGTTATGGCTACACCTTC. Amino acid sequence: CASSYNRLGYGYTF.

This chain connects TRBV11-2 to TRBJ2-5; D is uncertain. Trimming cost V 4 bases and J 1 base, with 7 bases left between them. Germline assignment: CDR1 SGHAT and CDR2 FQNNGV. This CDR3 comprises 13 residues. Here the CDR3 reads CASSSSAQETQYF. CDR3 DNA sequence: TGTGCCAGCAGCTCAAGCGCCCAAGAGACCCAGTACTTC.

The chain is built from TRBV28 and TRBJ1-5, with D possibly being TRBD1 (5 bases). The V end was cut by 3 bases, the J end by 11 bases, with 14 bases between. The CDR3 contains 13 residues. CDR1 is MDHEN, CDR2 SYDVKM, per germline. The CDR3 region is CASSFQGSWTQHF. The CDR3 DNA is TGTGCCAGCAGTTTTCAGGGTTCTTGGACCCAGCATTTT.

This rearrangement joins TRBV6-5 to TRBJ2-2; 9 bases agree with TRBD1. Germline CDR1 and CDR2: MNHEY and SVGAGI. V shed 11 bases, J shed 6 bases, and the junction held 10 bases outside the gene matches. CDR3 size: 14 residues. CDR3 coding DNA: TGTGCCGTTTCGGACAGGGGAGGATCCGGGGAGCTGTTTTTT. Its protein is CAVSDRGGSGELFF.

The rearrangement links TRBV18 to TRBJ2-5; D is unclear. The J call may be in error: the DNA end matches TRBJ2-7 better. This CDR3 region has 13 residues. From germline, CDR1 is KGHSH and CDR2 LQKENI. The CDR3 sequence: CASSPQESHEQYF. The CDR3 coding sequence is TGTGCCAGCTCACCACAAGAGAGCCACGAGCAGTACTTC.

This rearrangement joins TRBV30 to TRBJ1-3; 9 bases fit TRBD1. Germline CDR1 and CDR2: GTSNPN and SVGIG (reference sequence). V lost 0 bases and J lost 4; bases outside the gene matches: 1. The CDR3 runs to 14 residues. The CDR3 is CAWSVQGAGNTIYF. CDR3 DNA: TGTGCCTGGAGTGTACAGGGGGCAGGAAACACCATATATTTT.

As regards this clone: The junction and the germline gene differ at one end; a read error may be behind it. This chain connects TRBV7-9 to TRBJ1-1; 7 bases fit TRBD1. Germline CDR1 reads SEHNR; CDR2 reads FQNEAQ (reference sequence). The CDR3 sequence is 15 residues long. The CDR3 sequence: CAGSLVGGGNTEAFF. CDR3 in DNA: TGTGCCGGCAGCTTAGTAGGGGGCGGGAACACTGAAGCTTTCTTT.

V and J are TRBV11-2 and TRBJ2-2, with D tentatively TRBD2 (5 bases). There are 14 residues in the CDR3. The germline CDR1 and CDR2 sequences are SGHAT and FQNNGV. The V gene lost 1 base and the J gene lost 4 bases, with 7 bases spanning the gap. The CDR3 coding sequence is TGTGCCAGCAGCTTAGGGACTCGCACCGGGGAGCTGTTTTTT. Protein: CASSLGTRTGELFF.